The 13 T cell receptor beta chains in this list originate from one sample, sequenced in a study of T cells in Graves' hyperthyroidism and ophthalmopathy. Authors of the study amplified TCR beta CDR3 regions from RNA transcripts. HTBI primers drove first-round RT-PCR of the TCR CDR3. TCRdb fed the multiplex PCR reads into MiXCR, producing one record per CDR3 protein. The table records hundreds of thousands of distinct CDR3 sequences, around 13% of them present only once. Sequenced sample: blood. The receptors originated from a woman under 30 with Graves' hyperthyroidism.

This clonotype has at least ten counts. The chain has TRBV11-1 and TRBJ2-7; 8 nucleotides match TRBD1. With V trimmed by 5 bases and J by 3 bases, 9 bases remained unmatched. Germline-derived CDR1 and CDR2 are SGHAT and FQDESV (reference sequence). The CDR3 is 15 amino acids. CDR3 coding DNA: TGTGCCAGCAGCGATTATACCGGGACAGGCTACGAGCAGTACTTC. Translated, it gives CASSDYTGTGYEQYF.

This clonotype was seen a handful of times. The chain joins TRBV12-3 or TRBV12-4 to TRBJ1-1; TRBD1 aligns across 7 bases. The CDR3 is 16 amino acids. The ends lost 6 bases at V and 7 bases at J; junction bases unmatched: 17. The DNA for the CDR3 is TGTGCCAGCAGACCAGGGGGGGGAATACCCCGATTTGAAGCTTTCTTT. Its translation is CASRPGGGIPRFEAFF.

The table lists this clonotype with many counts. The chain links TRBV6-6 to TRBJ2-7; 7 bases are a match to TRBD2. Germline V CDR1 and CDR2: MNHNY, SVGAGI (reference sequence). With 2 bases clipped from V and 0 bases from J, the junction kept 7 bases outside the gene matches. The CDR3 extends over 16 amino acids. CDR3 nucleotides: TGTGCCAGCAGTTACGCCGTCGGGGGGAGCTCCTACGAGCAGTACTTC. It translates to CASSYAVGGSSYEQYF.

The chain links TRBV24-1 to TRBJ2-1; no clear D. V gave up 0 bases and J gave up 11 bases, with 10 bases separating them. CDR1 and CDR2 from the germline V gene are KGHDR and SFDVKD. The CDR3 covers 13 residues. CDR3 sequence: CATSDLTPWKQFF. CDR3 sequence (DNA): TGTGCCACCAGTGATTTGACCCCATGGAAGCAGTTCTTC.

The CDR3 bases are TGTGCCAGCAGCTTATTGGCCGGGACAGTGAACACCGGGGAGCTGTTTTTT. This translates into CASSLLAGTVNTGELFF. The V gene is TRBV7-8, the J gene TRBJ2-2, with 7 positions matching TRBD1. Germline loops: CDR1 SGHVS, CDR2 FQNEAQ. The CDR3 loop spans 17 amino acids. The V and J ends lost 2 bases and 1 base, in that order; junction bases with no gene match: 7.

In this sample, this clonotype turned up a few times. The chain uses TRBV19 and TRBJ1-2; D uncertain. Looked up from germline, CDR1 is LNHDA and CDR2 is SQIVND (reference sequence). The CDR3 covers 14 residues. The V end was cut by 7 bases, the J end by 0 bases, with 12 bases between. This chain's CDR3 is CASTPWEANYGYTF. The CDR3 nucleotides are TGTGCCAGTACCCCCTGGGAGGCTAACTATGGCTACACCTTC.

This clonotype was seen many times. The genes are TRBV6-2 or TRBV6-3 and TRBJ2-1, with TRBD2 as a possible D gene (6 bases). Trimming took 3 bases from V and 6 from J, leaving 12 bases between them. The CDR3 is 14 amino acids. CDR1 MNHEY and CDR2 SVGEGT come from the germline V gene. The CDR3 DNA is TGTGCCAGCAGTTATGGGGGGATACGCAATGAGCAGTTCTTC. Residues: CASSYGGIRNEQFF.

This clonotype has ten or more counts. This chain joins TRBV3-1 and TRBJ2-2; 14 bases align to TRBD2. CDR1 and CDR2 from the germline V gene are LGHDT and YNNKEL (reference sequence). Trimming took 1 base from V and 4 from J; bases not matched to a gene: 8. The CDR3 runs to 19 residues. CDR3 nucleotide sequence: TGTGCCAGCAGCCAAGGAACGGGGACTAGCGGGAGAGGCACCGGGGAGCTGTTTTTT. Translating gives CASSQGTGTSGRGTGELFF.

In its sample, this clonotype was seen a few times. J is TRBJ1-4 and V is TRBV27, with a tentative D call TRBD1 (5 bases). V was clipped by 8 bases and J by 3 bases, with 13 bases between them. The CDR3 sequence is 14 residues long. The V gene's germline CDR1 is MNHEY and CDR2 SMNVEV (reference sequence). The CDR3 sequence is CASRRAGPNEKLFF. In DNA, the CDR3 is TGTGCCAGCCGGAGGGCAGGGCCTAATGAAAAACTGTTTTTT.

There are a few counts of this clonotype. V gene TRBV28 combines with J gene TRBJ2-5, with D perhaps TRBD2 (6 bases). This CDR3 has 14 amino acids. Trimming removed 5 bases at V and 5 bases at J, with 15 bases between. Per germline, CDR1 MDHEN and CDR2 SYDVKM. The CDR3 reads CASSTPGRGETQYF. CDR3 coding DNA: TGTGCCAGCAGTACACCGGGACGGGGGGAGACCCAGTACTTC.

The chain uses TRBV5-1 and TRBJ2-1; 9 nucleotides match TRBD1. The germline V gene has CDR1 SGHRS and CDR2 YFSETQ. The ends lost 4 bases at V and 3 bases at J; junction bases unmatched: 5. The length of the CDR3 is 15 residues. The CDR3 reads CASSRTGDFYNEQFF. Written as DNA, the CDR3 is TGCGCCAGCAGCCGGACAGGGGATTTCTACAATGAGCAGTTCTTC.

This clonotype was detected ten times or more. The CDR3 region is CASSFGLAGARNTGELFF. DNA for the CDR3: TGTGCCAGCAGCTTCGGACTAGCGGGAGCAAGGAACACCGGGGAGCTGTTTTTT. The chain recombines TRBV5-5 with TRBJ2-2, with 13 bases identical to TRBD2. CDR3 length: 18 amino acids. V dropped 2 bases and J dropped 1; count of bases not matched to a gene: 5. CDR1 and CDR2 (germline): SGHKS, YYEKEE (reference sequence).

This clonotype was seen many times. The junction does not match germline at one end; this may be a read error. CDR3 sequence (DNA): TGCGCCAGCAGCCCCAACGTTGGAGGGAACTACGGCTACACCTTC. Protein: CASSPNVGGNYGYTF. The rearrangement joins TRBV4-3 to TRBJ1-2; D remains ambiguous. CDR1 and CDR2 from the germline V gene are LGHNA and YSLEER. The CDR3 spans 15 residues.